A selection of T cell receptor beta chains follows, all from one sample in a study of CD8+ T cells in alopecia areata. The table came from immunoSEQ multiplex PCR; TCRdb's copy has only in-frame clones and leaves some out. The sample gives some 200,000 clones, roughly 61% of which show up once; over 9.5% is in the top ten. This sample comprised CD8+ T cells sorted from blood, obtained at week 24, from a patient treated with tofacitinib. The receptors here all came from a human donor with alopecia areata. Each CDR3 is given with its conserved first and last residue. D genes are given only for firm matches. The listing skips clone size in some rows; elsewhere it reads once, few, many or a size class.

cdr3_nt,cdr3_aa,clone_size,d_call,v_call,j_call
TGTGCCTGGAGGGACGGAAGCTACGAGCAGTACTTC,CAWRDGSYEQYF,few,-,TRBV30,TRBJ2-7
TGCGCCAGCAGCCAAGGCCAAGGATTAGATACGCAGTATTTT,CASSQGQGLDTQYF,-,-,TRBV4-1,TRBJ2-3
TGTGCCAGCAGCTTGAGACCCTACAATGAGCAGTTCTTC,CASSLRPYNEQFF,few,-,TRBV7-3,TRBJ2-1
TGTGCCAGCAGCTTCGGTACTAGTTATTCTCAGTTCTTC,CASSFGTSYSQFF,-,-,TRBV5-6,TRBJ2-1
TGTGCCACCAGCAGAGAACCGCTGAACACTGAAGCTTTCTTT,CATSREPLNTEAFF,-,-,TRBV15,TRBJ1-1
TGCGCCAGCAGCTTTCAAACCAGGACAGGCACTGAAGCTTTCTTT,CASSFQTRTGTEAFF,-,TRBD1,TRBV5-1,TRBJ1-1
TGCAGTGCTCTGGACGGGGCTGAAGCTTTCTTT,CSALDGAEAFF,-,-,TRBV20-1,TRBJ1-1
TGCGCCAGCAGCCAGGGGTGGACAGGGTCAGATACGCAGTATTTT,CASSQGWTGSDTQYF,few,TRBD1,TRBV4-1,TRBJ2-3
TGCGCCAGCAGTAGAGAAGGACCCCAAGAGACCCAGTACTTC,CASSREGPQETQYF,-,-,TRBV5-1,TRBJ2-5
TGCAGCGTTGAACAGGGTCGGACTGGAAACACCATATATTTT,CSVEQGRTGNTIYF,-,-,TRBV29-1,TRBJ1-3
TGCGCCAGCAGCCAAGATCCGTTGTCAGGCGGGGAGCAGTTCTTC,CASSQDPLSGGEQFF,few,-,TRBV4-1,TRBJ2-1
TGCAGCGTTGAGGACAGGGGGACTAACTATGGCTACACCTTC,CSVEDRGTNYGYTF,-,TRBD1,TRBV29-1,TRBJ1-2
TGTGCCAGCAGCCCGACGACCGCAAAGTCCTACAATGAGCAGTTCTTC,CASSPTTAKSYNEQFF,-,-,TRBV11-2,TRBJ2-1
TGCAGCGTTGAACAGGGGGGGTACAATGAGCAGTTCTTC,CSVEQGGYNEQFF,-,-,TRBV29-1,TRBJ2-1
TGTGCCAGCAGCTTAGGACAGTCCTACGAGCAGTACTTC,CASSLGQSYEQYF,once,-,TRBV5-6,TRBJ2-7
TGCGCCAGCAGTCAATTTCGGGCTACAGGGCCCACTGAAGCTTTCTTT,CASSQFRATGPTEAFF,once,-,TRBV23-1,TRBJ1-1
TGTGCCAGTGATACAGGGGTCTCCTACAATGAGCAGTTCTTC,CASDTGVSYNEQFF,few,TRBD1,TRBV19,TRBJ2-1
TGTGCCAGCAGCTCGAGCCCGGGACTAGAAGAGACCCAGTACTTC,CASSSSPGLEETQYF,-,TRBD2,TRBV5-4,TRBJ2-5
TGTGCCAGCAGTGTCAGTCAGGGAGCCAAAAACATTCAGTACTTC,CASSVSQGAKNIQYF,few,-,TRBV2,TRBJ2-4
TGCGCCAGCAGCTTCCTGGCGGGGGGCTACGAGCAGTACTTC,CASSFLAGGYEQYF,-,TRBD2,TRBV4-1,TRBJ2-7
TGTGCCAGCAGTCTCGGGTCGGGGGACGAGCAGTACTTC,CASSLGSGDEQYF,-,-,TRBV2,TRBJ2-7
TGCAGCGTTCCGACGGACGAGGGCGGGGAGCTGTTTTTT,CSVPTDEGGELFF,-,-,TRBV29-1,TRBJ2-2
TGTGCCAGCAGCGTAGTCCCTAGCGGGGGGCGGAGGGAGCAGTTCTTC,CASSVVPSGGRREQFF,-,TRBD2,TRBV9,TRBJ2-1
TGTGCCAGTAGTATGGACCATACCCAAGAGACCCAGTACTTC,CASSMDHTQETQYF,-,-,TRBV19,TRBJ2-5
TGTGCCAGCAGCGTCCGGGACAGGGCGTATTTACAGCGTGGCTACACCTTC,CASSVRDRAYLQRGYTF,-,TRBD1,TRBV9,TRBJ1-2
TGTGCTGTCCTCGGGGAAAAACTGTTTTTT,CAVLGEKLFF,-,-,TRBV25-1,TRBJ1-4
TGTGCCAGCAGGCCCCCGGGGATGGAGACCCAGTACTTC,CASRPPGMETQYF,-,-,TRBV9,TRBJ2-5
TGCAGCGTTGTGCGGAACACTGAAGCTTTCTTT,CSVVRNTEAFF,-,-,TRBV29-1,TRBJ1-1
TGCAGCGTTGAAATAACCTACAATGAGCAGTTCTTC,CSVEITYNEQFF,-,-,TRBV29-1,TRBJ2-1
TGTGCCAGCAGTACTGCGTGGGGCTACACCTTC,CASSTAWGYTF,-,-,TRBV6-1,TRBJ1-2
TGTGCCTGGAGTCACTTTCAGGGGCAAGAGACCCAGTACTTC,CAWSHFQGQETQYF,-,-,TRBV30,TRBJ2-5
TGTGCCAGCAGCTCAGGTGGCGGGGAGCTGTTTTTT,CASSSGGGELFF,-,-,TRBV7-9,TRBJ2-2
TGCGCCAGCAGCCAAGATCCGGGAAGAGGCGAGCAGTACTTC,CASSQDPGRGEQYF,few,-,TRBV4-1,TRBJ2-7
TGTGCCAGCAGCCACGGGACAGTCGGCTACGAGCAGTACTTC,CASSHGTVGYEQYF,-,TRBD1,TRBV13,TRBJ2-7
TGCAGCGTCCCGGACAGGGTCGGTGGCTACACCTTC,CSVPDRVGGYTF,-,TRBD1,TRBV29-1,TRBJ1-2
TGCAGCGTCTCAAATCCGAGGGACTTC,CSVSNPRDF,few,-,TRBV29-1,TRBJ2-4
TGTGCCACAATACCCGAACAAGCGTCTATGGGGAATGGCTACACCTTC,CATIPEQASMGNGYTF,-,-,TRBV2,TRBJ1-2
TGTGCCTGGATGGGGCCCTCCTACGAGCAGTACTTC,CAWMGPSYEQYF,-,-,TRBV30,TRBJ2-7
TGTGCCAGCAGACTAGCGGGGGGCCGGGAGACCCAGTACTTC,CASRLAGGRETQYF,-,TRBD2,TRBV2,TRBJ2-5
TGCAGCGTTGAAGCCCAGGACACACGGGCCCAGGGGCCCCAGCATTTT,CSVEAQDTRAQGPQHF,few,-,TRBV29-1,TRBJ1-5
TGTGCCAGCAGCTCCACAGGGTCCGGCAATCAGCCCCAGCATTTT,CASSSTGSGNQPQHF,-,-,TRBV7-9,TRBJ1-5
TGTGCCAGCAGCTTCTCCACAGATACGCAGTATTTT,CASSFSTDTQYF,many,-,TRBV7-9,TRBJ2-3
TGTGCCAGCAGTTACTATGGGAATCCTAATGAAAAACTGTTTTTT,CASSYYGNPNEKLFF,-,-,TRBV6-6,TRBJ1-4
TGCGCCAGCAGCTTGGCCCAGAGCTATGGCTACACCTTC,CASSLAQSYGYTF,-,-,TRBV5-1,TRBJ1-2
TGTGCTAGTGGTTTAGACCTGTGGTCGAAACACCCCACAGATACGCAGTATTTT,CASGLDLWSKHPTDTQYF,-,-,TRBV12-5,TRBJ2-3
TGCGCCAGCAGCTTGGCGGGGGGCCATCAAGAGACCCAGTACTTC,CASSLAGGHQETQYF,-,-,TRBV5-1,TRBJ2-5
TGCAGCGTTGATGTATGGTCCGAGCAGTACTTC,CSVDVWSEQYF,-,-,TRBV29-1,TRBJ2-7
TGCGCCAGCAGCCAAGGAGGATCCTACGAGCAGTACTTC,CASSQGGSYEQYF,-,-,TRBV4-1,TRBJ2-7
TGTGCCAGCAGCGGGCGGGACACAGCCTACGAGCAGTACTTC,CASSGRDTAYEQYF,-,-,TRBV7-9,TRBJ2-7
TGCGCCAGCACCTCAACAACCCTAGGGAGCAATCAGCCCCAGCATTTT,CASTSTTLGSNQPQHF,-,-,TRBV4-1,TRBJ1-5
TGTGCCAGCAGCTTAGGGGACAATGAGCAGTTCTTC,CASSLGDNEQFF,-,-,TRBV11-2,TRBJ2-1